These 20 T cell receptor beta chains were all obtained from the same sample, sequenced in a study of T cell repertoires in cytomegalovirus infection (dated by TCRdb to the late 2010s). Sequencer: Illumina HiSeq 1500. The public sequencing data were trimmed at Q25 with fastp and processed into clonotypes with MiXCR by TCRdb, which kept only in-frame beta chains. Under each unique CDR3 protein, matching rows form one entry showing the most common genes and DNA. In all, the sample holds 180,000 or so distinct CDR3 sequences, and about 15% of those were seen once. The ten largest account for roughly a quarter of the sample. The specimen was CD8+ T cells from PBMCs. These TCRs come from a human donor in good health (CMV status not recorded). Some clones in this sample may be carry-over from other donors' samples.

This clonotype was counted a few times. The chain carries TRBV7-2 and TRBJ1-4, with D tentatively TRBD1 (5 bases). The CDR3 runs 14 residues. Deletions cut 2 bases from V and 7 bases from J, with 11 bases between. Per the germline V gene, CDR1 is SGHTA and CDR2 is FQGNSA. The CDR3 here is CASSLPTGTEKLFF. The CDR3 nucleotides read TGTGCCAGCAGCTTACCGACGGGGACTGAAAAACTGTTTTTT.

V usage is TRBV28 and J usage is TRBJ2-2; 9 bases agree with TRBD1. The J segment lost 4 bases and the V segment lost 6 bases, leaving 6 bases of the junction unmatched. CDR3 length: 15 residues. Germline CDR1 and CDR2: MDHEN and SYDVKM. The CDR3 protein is CASSPGDRVTGELFF. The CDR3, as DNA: TGTGCCAGCAGCCCCGGGGACAGGGTCACCGGGGAGCTGTTTTTT.

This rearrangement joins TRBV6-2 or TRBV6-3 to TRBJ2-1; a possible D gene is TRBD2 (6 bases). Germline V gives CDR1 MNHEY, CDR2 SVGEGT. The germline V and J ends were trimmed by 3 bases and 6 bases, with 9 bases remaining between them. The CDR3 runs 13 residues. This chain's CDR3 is CASSYMGGNEQFF. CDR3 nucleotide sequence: TGTGCCAGCAGTTATATGGGGGGCAATGAGCAGTTCTTC.

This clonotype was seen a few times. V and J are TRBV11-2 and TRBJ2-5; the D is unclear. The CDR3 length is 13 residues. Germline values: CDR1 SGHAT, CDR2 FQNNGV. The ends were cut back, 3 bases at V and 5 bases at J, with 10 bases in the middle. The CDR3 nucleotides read TGTGCCAGCAGCTTCCGGACGACGGAGACCCAGTACTTC. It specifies CASSFRTTETQYF.

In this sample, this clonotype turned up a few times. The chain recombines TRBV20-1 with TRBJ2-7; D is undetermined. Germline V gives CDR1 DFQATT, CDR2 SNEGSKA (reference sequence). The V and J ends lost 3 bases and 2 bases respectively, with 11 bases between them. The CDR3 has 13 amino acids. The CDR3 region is CSASLRNTYEQYF. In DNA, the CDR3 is TGCAGTGCTAGTCTACGGAATACCTACGAGCAGTACTTC.

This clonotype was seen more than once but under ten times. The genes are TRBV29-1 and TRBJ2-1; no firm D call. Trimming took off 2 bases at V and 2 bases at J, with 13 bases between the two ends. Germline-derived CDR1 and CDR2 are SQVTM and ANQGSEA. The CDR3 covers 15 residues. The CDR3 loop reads CSVETGDATYNEQFF. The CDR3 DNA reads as TGCAGCGTTGAAACCGGAGACGCAACCTACAATGAGCAGTTCTTC.

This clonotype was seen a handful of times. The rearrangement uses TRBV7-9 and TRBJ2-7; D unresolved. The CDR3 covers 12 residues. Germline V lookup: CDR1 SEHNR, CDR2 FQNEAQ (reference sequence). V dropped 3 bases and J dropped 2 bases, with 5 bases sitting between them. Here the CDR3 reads CASSFLPYEQYF. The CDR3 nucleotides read TGTGCCAGCAGCTTTCTCCCCTACGAGCAGTACTTC.

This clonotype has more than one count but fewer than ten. CDR3 nucleotides: TGTGCCAGCAGTTTTCAGAGGGGGAAGACTGAAGCTTTCTTT. Residues: CASSFQRGKTEAFF. V gene TRBV28 combines with J gene TRBJ1-1; tentative D call: TRBD1 (6 bases). CDR3 length: 14 amino acids. Trimming took 3 bases from V and 5 from J, leaving 13 bases between them. The germline CDR1 and CDR2 sequences are MDHEN and SYDVKM.

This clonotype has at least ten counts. Here the CDR3 DNA reads TGTGCCAGCAGCTTCGGACAGACCACAGATACGCAGTATTTT. It encodes CASSFGQTTDTQYF. J is TRBJ2-3 and V is TRBV11-1, with D perhaps matching TRBD1 (6 bases). Trimming took off 3 bases at V and 2 bases at J, with 9 bases between the two ends. The CDR3 loop spans 14 amino acids. CDR1 is SGHAT and CDR2 is FQDESV in the germline V gene (reference sequence). Combining the CDR3 with reference TRBV11-1 and TRBJ2-3 gives the whole variable domain EAEVAQSPRYKITEKSQAVAFWCDPISGHATLYWYRQILGQGPELLVQFQDESVVDDSQLPKDRFSAERLKGVDSTLKIQPAELGDSAMYLCASSFGQTTDTQYFGPGTRLTVL.

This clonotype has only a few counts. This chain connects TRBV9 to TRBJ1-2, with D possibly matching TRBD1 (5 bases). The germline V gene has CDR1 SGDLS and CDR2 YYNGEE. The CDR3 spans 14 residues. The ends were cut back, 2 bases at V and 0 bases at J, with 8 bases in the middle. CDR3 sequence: CASSVDSPNYGYTF. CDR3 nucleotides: TGTGCCAGCAGCGTTGACAGTCCTAACTATGGCTACACCTTC.

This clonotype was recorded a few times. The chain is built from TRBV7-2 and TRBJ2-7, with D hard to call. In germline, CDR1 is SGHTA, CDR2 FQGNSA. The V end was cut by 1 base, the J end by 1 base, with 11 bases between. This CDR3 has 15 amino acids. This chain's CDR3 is CASSLVVSRSYEQYF. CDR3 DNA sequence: TGTGCCAGCAGCTTAGTCGTAAGTCGGTCCTACGAGCAGTACTTC.

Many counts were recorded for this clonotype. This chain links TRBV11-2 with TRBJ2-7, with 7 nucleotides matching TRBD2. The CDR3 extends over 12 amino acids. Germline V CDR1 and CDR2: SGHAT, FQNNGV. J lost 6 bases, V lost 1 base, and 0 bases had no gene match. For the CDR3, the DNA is TGTGCCAGCAGCTTAGGGACTAGCGAGCAGTACTTC. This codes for CASSLGTSEQYF.

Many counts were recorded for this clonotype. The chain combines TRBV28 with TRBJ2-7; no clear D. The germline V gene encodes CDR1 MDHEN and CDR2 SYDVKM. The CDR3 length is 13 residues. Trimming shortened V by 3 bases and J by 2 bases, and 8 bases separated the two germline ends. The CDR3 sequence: CASSFGTAYEQYF. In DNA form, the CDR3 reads TGTGCCAGCAGTTTCGGCACAGCCTACGAGCAGTACTTC.

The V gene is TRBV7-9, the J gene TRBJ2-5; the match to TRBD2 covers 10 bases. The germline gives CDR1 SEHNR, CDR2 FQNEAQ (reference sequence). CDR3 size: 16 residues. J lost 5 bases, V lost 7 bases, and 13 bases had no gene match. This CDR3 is CASTSTSSGGRETQYF. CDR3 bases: TGTGCCAGCACCTCTACCTCTAGCGGGGGCAGGGAGACCCAGTACTTC. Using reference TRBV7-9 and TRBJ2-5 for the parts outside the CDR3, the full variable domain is DTGVSQNPRHKITKRGQNVTFRCDPISEHNRLYWYRQTLGQGPEFLTYFQNEAQLEKSRLLSDRFSAERPKGSFSTLEIQRTEQGDSAMYLCASTSTSSGGRETQYFGPGTRLLVL.

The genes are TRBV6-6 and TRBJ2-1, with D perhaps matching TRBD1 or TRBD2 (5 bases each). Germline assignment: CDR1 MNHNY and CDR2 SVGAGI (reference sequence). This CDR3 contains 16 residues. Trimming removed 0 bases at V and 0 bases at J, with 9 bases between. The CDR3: CASSYSSRGSYNEQFF. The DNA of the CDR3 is TGTGCCAGCAGTTACTCGTCGAGGGGCTCCTACAATGAGCAGTTCTTC.

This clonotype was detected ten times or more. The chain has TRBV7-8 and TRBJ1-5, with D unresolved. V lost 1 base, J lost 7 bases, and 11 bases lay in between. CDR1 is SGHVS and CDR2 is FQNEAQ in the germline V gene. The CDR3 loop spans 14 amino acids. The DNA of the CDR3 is TGTGCCAGCAGCTTAGAGCTGTTGGGACAGCCCCAGCATTTT. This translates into CASSLELLGQPQHF.

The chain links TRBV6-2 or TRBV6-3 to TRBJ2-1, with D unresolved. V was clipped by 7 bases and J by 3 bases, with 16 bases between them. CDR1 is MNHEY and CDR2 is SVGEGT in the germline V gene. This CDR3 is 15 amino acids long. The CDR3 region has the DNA TGTGCCAGCACACGGTACTCATATCTCTACAATGAGCAGTTCTTC. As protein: CASTRYSYLYNEQFF.

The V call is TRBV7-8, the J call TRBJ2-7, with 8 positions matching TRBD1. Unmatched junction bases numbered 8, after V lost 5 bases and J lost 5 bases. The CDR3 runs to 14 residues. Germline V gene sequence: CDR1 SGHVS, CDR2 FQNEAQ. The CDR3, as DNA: TGTGCCAGCAGCCTACGGACAGGGATCGACGAGCAGTACTTC. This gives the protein CASSLRTGIDEQYF.

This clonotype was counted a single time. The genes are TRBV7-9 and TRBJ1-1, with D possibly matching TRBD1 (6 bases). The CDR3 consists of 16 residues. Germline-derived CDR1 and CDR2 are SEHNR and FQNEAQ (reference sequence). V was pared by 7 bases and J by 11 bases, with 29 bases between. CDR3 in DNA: TGTGCCAGCACCAGTAAATCCCTGGGGGCGGCGGGTGGTGCTTTCTTT. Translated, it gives CASTSKSLGAAGGAFF.

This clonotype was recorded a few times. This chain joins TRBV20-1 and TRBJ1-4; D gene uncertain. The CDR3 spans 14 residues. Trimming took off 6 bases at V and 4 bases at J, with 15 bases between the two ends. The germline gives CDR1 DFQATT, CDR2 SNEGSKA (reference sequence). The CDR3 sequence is CSARLGAHNEKLFF. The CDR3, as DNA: TGCAGTGCGAGACTGGGTGCACATAATGAAAAACTGTTTTTT.